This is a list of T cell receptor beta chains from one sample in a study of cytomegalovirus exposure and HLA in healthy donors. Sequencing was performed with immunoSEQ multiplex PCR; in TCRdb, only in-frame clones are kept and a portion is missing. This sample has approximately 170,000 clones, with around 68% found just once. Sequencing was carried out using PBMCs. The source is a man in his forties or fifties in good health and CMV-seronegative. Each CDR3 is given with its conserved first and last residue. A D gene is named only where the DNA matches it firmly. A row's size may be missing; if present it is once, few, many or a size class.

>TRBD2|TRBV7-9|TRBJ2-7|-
TGTGCCAGCAGCTTAGAAGCGGGGTGGCACGAGCAGTACTTC
CASSLEAGWHEQYF
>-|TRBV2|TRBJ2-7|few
TGTGCCAGCAGCCGCAGAGGCTTCTCCTACGAGCAGTACTTC
CASSRRGFSYEQYF
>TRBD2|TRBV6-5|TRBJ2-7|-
TGTGCCAGCAGTTACTCTAGCGGGCAGGGTAGGGACGAGCAGTACTTC
CASSYSSGQGRDEQYF
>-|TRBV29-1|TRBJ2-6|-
TGCAGCGTGACAGGAGCTGGGGCCAACGTCCTGACTTTC
CSVTGAGANVLTF
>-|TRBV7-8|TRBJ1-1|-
TGTGCCAGCAGCTTTACCGGGACGGCGGGAGGTGAAGCTTTCTTT
CASSFTGTAGGEAFF
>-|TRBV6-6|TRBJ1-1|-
TGTGCCAGCACCGACGGGGGTCGCACTGAAGCTTTCTTT
CASTDGGRTEAFF
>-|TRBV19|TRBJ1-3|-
TGTGCCAGTACCCTGGGGTCCCCCGGGACATCTGGAAACACCATATATTTT
CASTLGSPGTSGNTIYF
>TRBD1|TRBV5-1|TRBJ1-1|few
TGCGCCAGCAGGCAAACAGGGGCGAACACTGAAGCTTTCTTT
CASRQTGANTEAFF
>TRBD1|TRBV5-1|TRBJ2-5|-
TGCGCCAGCAGCTCGGGACAGGAGACCCAGTACTTC
CASSSGQETQYF
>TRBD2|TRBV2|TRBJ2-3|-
TGTGCCAGCAGTGAAAACACGGGGGGTACAGATACGCAGTATTTT
CASSENTGGTDTQYF
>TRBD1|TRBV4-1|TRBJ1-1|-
TGCGCCAGCAGCCCTTCTTTGCCGACAGGGGACACTGAAGCTTTCTTT
CASSPSLPTGDTEAFF
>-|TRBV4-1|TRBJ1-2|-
TGCGCCAGCAGCGCAGGGCTCAACTATGGCTACACCTTC
CASSAGLNYGYTF
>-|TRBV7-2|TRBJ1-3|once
TGTGCCAGCAGCTTAGGACCTCAGGGGCGAAACACCATATATTTT
CASSLGPQGRNTIYF
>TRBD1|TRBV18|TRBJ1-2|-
TGTGCCAGCTCACCAGGACAGGGAGATAACTATGGCTACACCTTC
CASSPGQGDNYGYTF
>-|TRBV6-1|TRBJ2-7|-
TGTGCCAGCAGGGACAGTCACTACGAGCAGTACTTC
CASRDSHYEQYF
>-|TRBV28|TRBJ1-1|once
TGTGCCAGCAGGACTGCAGGGATGAACACTGAAGCTTTCTTT
CASRTAGMNTEAFF
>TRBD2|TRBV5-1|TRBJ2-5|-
TGCGCCAGCAGGGCTGGGACTAGTGGAGAGACCCAGTACTTC
CASRAGTSGETQYF
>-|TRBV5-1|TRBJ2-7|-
TGCGCCAGCAGACCAGCGGGTACCTACGAGCAGTACTTC
CASRPAGTYEQYF
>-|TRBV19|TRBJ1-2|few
TGTGCCAGTATGGGACTTGGGAGGTCCGCTAACTATGGCTACACCTTC
CASMGLGRSANYGYTF
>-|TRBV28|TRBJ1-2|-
TGTGCCAGCAGCGGACTTGGGGGCGGCTATGGCTACACCTTC
CASSGLGGGYGYTF
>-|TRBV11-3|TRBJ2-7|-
TGTGCCAGCAGCCTGGGCCGGGGGAGGTCCTACGAGCAGTACTTC
CASSLGRGRSYEQYF
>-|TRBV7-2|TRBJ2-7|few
TGTGCCAGCACCCCAGCGGCGAGAGGGAGGGGGGGCTACGAGCAGTACTTC
CASTPAARGRGGYEQYF
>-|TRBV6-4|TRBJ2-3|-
TGTGCCAGCAGTGACTCAATAGAGGATACGCAGTATTTT
CASSDSIEDTQYF
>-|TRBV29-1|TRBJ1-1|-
TGCAGCGCCCGACAGGTGAAGAACACTGAAGCTTTCTTT
CSARQVKNTEAFF
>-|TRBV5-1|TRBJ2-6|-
TGCGCCAGCAGCTTGGGCCCCCGCCCCAGCTCTGGGGCCAACGTCCTGACTTTC
CASSLGPRPSSGANVLTF